This passage covers 23 T cell receptor beta chains from one sample sequenced in a study of T cells in Graves' hyperthyroidism and ophthalmopathy. What was amplified from RNA transcripts were TCR beta CDR3 regions. Carried out on the TCR CDR3, a first-round RT-PCR used the HTBI primer set. Each CDR3 protein gets one entry after TCRdb re-called the multiplex PCR reads with MiXCR. Among under 450,000 distinct CDR3 sequences listed, approximately 13% were seen once. The sample consisted of blood. Source of these receptors: a man aged 30-40 years with Graves' hyperthyroidism that later progressed to Graves' ophthalmopathy.

This sequence joins TRBV4-1 and TRBJ1-6; D not certain. The CDR3 is made up of 16 amino acids. In germline, CDR1 is MGHRA, CDR2 YSYEKL. The V end was cut by 0 bases, the J end by 0 bases, with 6 bases between. The CDR3, as DNA: TGCGCCAGCAGCCAAGACCCAAGCTCCTATAATTCACCCCTCCACTTT. Translated, it gives CASSQDPSSYNSPLHF.

Comments on this clonotype: Mismatch with germline at one junction end may stem from a read error. This rearrangement joins TRBV7-2 to TRBJ2-1; possibly TRBD1 for D (5 bases). Per germline, CDR1 SGHTA and CDR2 FQGNSA. CDR3 length equals 13 residues. The CDR3 nucleotides are TGTGCCAGCAGCTTAGATTGGGGCAATGGGCAGTTCTTC. Translating gives CASSLDWGNGQFF.

Regarding this clonotype: Just one base apart from a much larger clone, this may be a read error. The DNA for the CDR3 is TGTACCAGCAGCCCCGACCCTCCGAGGAATTCACCCCTCCACTTT. Translating it yields CTSSPDPPRNSPLHF. This chain joins TRBV28 and TRBJ1-6; D is undetermined. The CDR3 covers 15 residues. From germline, CDR1 is MDHEN and CDR2 SYDVKM.

This clonotype was detected ten times or more. V is TRBV6-1 and J is TRBJ2-1; D is possibly TRBD1 (6 bases). V lost 6 bases, J lost 5 bases, and 20 bases lay in between. Germline V gives CDR1 MNHNS, CDR2 SASEGT. The CDR3 runs 16 residues. CDR3 amino acids: CASRPDPGHVNNEQFF. CDR3 in DNA: TGTGCCAGCAGGCCTGACCCGGGACACGTGAACAATGAGCAGTTCTTC.

This clonotype was picked up many times. J is TRBJ2-1 and V is TRBV11-2; D gene uncertain. The V and J ends lost 6 bases and 8 bases respectively, with 14 bases between them. Germline V gene lookup returns CDR1 SGHAT and CDR2 FQNNGV. This CDR3 contains 13 residues. This CDR3 is CASRQTGIHEQFF. CDR3 DNA: TGTGCCAGCAGACAAACTGGAATACATGAGCAGTTCTTC. Full variable domain (missing parts from reference TRBV11-2 and TRBJ2-1): EAGVAQSPRYKIIEKRQSVAFWCNPISGHATLYWYQQILGQGPKLLIQFQNNGVVDDSQLPKDRFSAERLKGVDSTLKIQPAKLEDSAVYLCASRQTGIHEQFFGPGTRLTVL.

Only a few counts were recorded for this clonotype. The V and J genes are TRBV20-1 and TRBJ1-1; perhaps TRBD1 as D (5 bases). The CDR3 contains 12 residues. In germline, CDR1 is DFQATT, CDR2 SNEGSKA (reference sequence). Trimming stripped 8 bases from V and 3 bases from J, with 13 bases between. CDR3 bases: TGCAGTCGTCGAATGGGGGACACTGAAGCTTTCTTT. Translation gives CSRRMGDTEAFF.

In this sample, this clonotype turned up many times. The chain joins TRBV6-1 to TRBJ1-2; D not resolved. The CDR3 loop spans 15 amino acids. The germline gives CDR1 MNHNS, CDR2 SASEGT. V was cut by 6 bases and J by 0 bases, with 14 bases left in between. In nucleotides, the CDR3 is TGTGCCAGCAGCAAGAACAGCAACCCTAACTATGGCTACACCTTC. Translating gives CASSKNSNPNYGYTF.

In its sample, this clonotype was seen many times. This rearrangement joins TRBV11-3 to TRBJ2-3, with D perhaps matching TRBD1 or TRBD2 (6 bases each). Germline lookup yields CDR1 SGHNT and CDR2 YENEEA. V lost 5 bases and J lost 9, with 30 bases in between. This CDR3 spans 18 amino acids. In DNA form, the CDR3 reads TGTGCCAGCAGCCCGAGGGGGGCCAACCGGGACTTGGGTGTAACGCAGTATTTT. This codes for CASSPRGANRDLGVTQYF.

This clonotype was counted many times. CDR3 DNA: TGTGCCAGCAGTGAACAGCGGGGGGACTACGAGCAGTACTTC. As protein: CASSEQRGDYEQYF. The genes are TRBV2 and TRBJ2-7, with 9 bases matching TRBD2. Looked up from germline, CDR1 is SNHLY and CDR2 is FYNNEI. CDR3 size: 14 residues. V was pared by 2 bases and J by 3 bases, with 2 bases of the junction left unmatched. Full variable domain (rest looked up from reference TRBV2 and TRBJ2-7): EPEVTQTPSHQVTQMGQEVILRCVPISNHLYFYWYRQILGQKVEFLVSFYNNEISEKSEIFDDQFSVERPDGSNFTLKIRSTKLEDSAMYFCASSEQRGDYEQYFGPGTRLTVT.

This clonotype has only a few counts. The chain is built from TRBV2 and TRBJ2-5; 7 nucleotides match TRBD1. The CDR3 contains 14 residues. V was pared by 6 bases and J by 10 bases, with 14 bases of the junction left unmatched. CDR1 is SNHLY and CDR2 is FYNNEI in the germline V gene. The CDR3 DNA sequence: TGTGCCAGCAGCTGGTCGGGGCAGGGGGATGGCCAGTACTTC. Protein: CASSWSGQGDGQYF.

This clonotype was observed many times. The CDR3 protein is CSARQRQGGNEQFF. CDR3 nucleotides: TGCAGTGCTAGACAACGACAGGGGGGCAATGAGCAGTTCTTC. The chain carries TRBV20-1 and TRBJ2-1; 9 bases line up with TRBD1. Germline lookup yields CDR1 DFQATT and CDR2 SNEGSKA (reference sequence). V was clipped by 2 bases and J by 6 bases; unmatched bases: 5. The CDR3 runs to 14 residues.

Comment on this clonotype: This sequence may be a read error, since a much larger clone differs from it by one base. The rearrangement uses TRBV7-9 and TRBJ2-2; no definite D call. The CDR3 totals 12 residues. The germline V gene has CDR1 SEHNR and CDR2 FQNEAQ (reference sequence). The CDR3 loop reads CAGSLNLGELFF. For the CDR3, the DNA is TGTGCCGGCAGCTTAAACCTCGGGGAGCTGTTTTTT.

In its sample, this clonotype was seen once. The rearrangement uses TRBV4-1 and TRBJ1-4; TRBD1 matches at 7 bases. The CDR3 has 14 amino acids. Trimming removed 8 bases from V and 6 bases from J; junction bases left unmatched: 9. Germline V gene lookup returns CDR1 MGHRA and CDR2 YSYEKL. The CDR3 is CASRPTGWHEKLFF. For the CDR3, the DNA is TGCGCCAGCCGCCCGACAGGGTGGCATGAAAAACTGTTTTTT.

In its sample, this clonotype was seen many times. This clone may be a read error of a much larger clone one base away. The chain recombines TRBV7-3 with TRBJ1-1; D not resolved. The CDR3 is made up of 13 amino acids. V was pared by 3 bases and J by 1 base, with 6 bases between. CDR1 SGHTA and CDR2 FQGTGA come from the germline V gene. The CDR3 DNA is TGTGCCAGCAGCTTCCAACAGAACACTGAAGCTTTCTTT. This translates into CASSFQQNTEAFF.

This clonotype was recorded a few times. This chain joins TRBV6-5 and TRBJ2-5, with D tentatively TRBD1 or TRBD2 (6 bases each). The CDR3 covers 15 residues. Germline V gene lookup returns CDR1 MNHEY and CDR2 SVGAGI. V dropped 0 bases and J dropped 4 bases, with 12 bases sitting between them. DNA of the CDR3: TGTGCCAGCAGTTACTCCTGGACAGCGGGAGAGACCCAGTACTTC. The encoded protein is CASSYSWTAGETQYF.

This clonotype was detected ten times or more. The gene calls are TRBV5-1 and TRBJ2-3, with 12 nucleotides matching TRBD2. The CDR3 is made up of 16 amino acids. Unmatched junction bases numbered 7, after V lost 2 bases and J lost 6 bases. CDR1 is SGHRS, CDR2 YFSETQ, per germline. CDR3 region: CASSLTSGGPPDTQYF. The CDR3, as DNA: TGCGCCAGCAGCTTAACTAGCGGGGGGCCCCCTGATACGCAGTATTTT.

This clonotype was observed at least ten times. The V call is TRBV6-1, the J call TRBJ1-6; 10 bases are a match to TRBD1. The CDR3 sequence is 15 residues long. The ends lost 3 bases at V and 8 bases at J; junction bases unmatched: 4. CDR1 and CDR2 from the germline V gene are MNHNS and SASEGT. The CDR3: CASSETGQGYSPLHF. For the CDR3, the DNA is TGTGCCAGCAGTGAGACGGGACAGGGGTATTCACCCCTCCACTTT.

This clonotype was picked up many times. The rearrangement joins TRBV6-1 to TRBJ2-1, with 8 nucleotides matching TRBD2. With 5 bases clipped from V and 3 bases from J, the junction kept 9 bases outside the gene matches. This CDR3 region has 16 residues. The V gene's germline CDR1 is MNHNS and CDR2 SASEGT. CDR3 nucleotide sequence: TGTGCCAGCAGTAGTCGAAGCGGGGGCAACTACAATGAGCAGTTCTTC. Its translation: CASSSRSGGNYNEQFF.

The rearrangement links TRBV11-2 to TRBJ2-1; perhaps TRBD2 as D (5 bases). CDR3 length: 19 residues. With 0 bases removed from V and 6 bases from J, the gap between germline ends came to 24 bases. Germline CDR1 reads SGHAT; CDR2 reads FQNNGV. The CDR3 nucleotides are TGTGCCAGCAGCTTAGATCTCGAGCTGGCGGGCCGTTCGGCCAATGAGCAGTTCTTC. This gives the protein CASSLDLELAGRSANEQFF.

The chain combines TRBV7-6 with TRBJ2-2; TRBD1 is a possible D gene (5 bases). CDR1 is SGHVS and CDR2 is FNYEAQ in the germline V gene. CDR3 length equals 14 residues. Trimming removed 5 bases from V and 2 bases from J, with 9 bases in between. CDR3 region: CASSPRVNTGELFF. The CDR3 DNA sequence: TGTGCCAGCAGCCCCAGGGTAAACACCGGGGAGCTGTTTTTT.

This clonotype has a count of ten or more. The chain joins TRBV7-6 to TRBJ2-2, with TRBD2 identical over 8 bases. The CDR3 runs to 16 residues. Germline V gene lookup returns CDR1 SGHVS and CDR2 FNYEAQ. V shed 6 bases, J shed 2 bases, and the junction held 8 bases outside the gene matches. The DNA for the CDR3 is TGTGCCAGCAGACCTCAAGCGGGGGCAAACACCGGGGAGCTGTTTTTT. Its protein is CASRPQAGANTGELFF.

This clonotype came up a few times. DNA of the CDR3: TGTGCCAGCAGCAGGGACCACTCTGGAAACACCATATATTTT. It encodes CASSRDHSGNTIYF. The chain combines TRBV6-2 or TRBV6-3 with TRBJ1-3, with D possibly matching TRBD1 (5 bases). This CDR3 spans 14 amino acids. Germline values: CDR1 MNHEY, CDR2 SVGEGT. V was trimmed by 6 bases and J by 0 bases, leaving 9 bases between them.

This clonotype was recorded many times. The gene calls are TRBV12-5 and TRBJ2-3; the D gene is possibly TRBD2 (6 bases). The CDR3 runs 15 residues. The germline V and J ends were trimmed by 6 bases and 5 bases, with 18 bases remaining between them. Germline CDR1 and CDR2: LGHNT and FRNRAP. The CDR3 region is CASGLGGVGGDTQYF. The CDR3, as DNA: TGTGCTAGTGGCCTAGGCGGGGTAGGTGGAGATACGCAGTATTTT. Full variable domain (missing parts from reference TRBV12-5 and TRBJ2-3): DARVTQTPRHKVTEMGQEVTMRCQPILGHNTVFWYRQTMMQGLELLAYFRNRAPLDDSGMPKDRFSAEMPDATLATLKIQPSEPRDSAVYFCASGLGGVGGDTQYFGPGTRLTVL.